What follows are 25 T cell receptor beta chains derived from one specimen sequenced in a study of PD-L1 blockade in urothelial cancer. Assay used: immunoSEQ multiplex PCR; TCRdb lists only in-frame clones, some missing. The data show about 90,000 clones, with 90% seen just once and 8.5% to 9.5% held by the top ten. This specimen was PBMCs, taken around atezolizumab (anti-PD-L1) treatment. These TCRs come from a man in his sixties with urothelial cancer.

The chain employs TRBV5-1 and TRBJ1-5; TRBD1 agrees at 9 bases. Germline CDR1 reads SGHRS; CDR2 reads YFSETQ. CDR3 length: 15 residues. The V segment lost 4 bases and the J segment 4 bases; nucleotides outside the gene matches: 6. The CDR3 spells CASSDGTGNNQPQHF. The CDR3, as DNA: TGCGCCAGCAGCGACGGGACAGGGAATAATCAGCCCCAGCATTTT.

The genes are TRBV5-6 and TRBJ2-5, with D possibly TRBD2 on 6 matching bases. CDR3 length: 16 residues. CDR1 SGHDT and CDR2 YYEEEE come from the germline V gene. With 0 bases removed from V and 6 bases from J, the gap between germline ends came to 18 bases. CDR3 sequence: CASSLVRRQAGQTQYF. The CDR3, as DNA: TGTGCCAGCAGCTTGGTAAGGCGGCAGGCGGGGCAGACCCAGTACTTC.

This chain uses TRBV4-2 with TRBJ2-1, with 8 positions matching TRBD2. The CDR3 is made up of 16 amino acids. V gave up 1 base and J gave up 9 bases; unmatched junction bases: 11. The germline CDR1 and CDR2 sequences are LGHNA and YNFKEQ. CDR3 sequence: CASSQGPGLGGGEQFF. The DNA of the CDR3 is TGTGCCAGCAGCCAAGGGCCGGGACTAGGAGGAGGTGAGCAGTTCTTC.

This chain's CDR3 is CASSGGYYGYTF. CDR3 bases: TGTGCCAGTAGTGGAGGGTACTATGGCTACACCTTC. The rearrangement links TRBV19 to TRBJ1-2; no reliable D call. V was clipped by 5 bases and J by 3 bases, with 7 bases between them. The germline CDR1 and CDR2 sequences are LNHDA and SQIVND (reference sequence). The CDR3 covers 12 residues.

The rearrangement uses TRBV6-1 and TRBJ2-7; 9 nucleotides match TRBD1. J gave up 2 bases and V 2 bases, and 10 bases lay outside the gene matches. There are 17 residues in the CDR3. Germline assignment: CDR1 MNHNS and CDR2 SASEGT. CDR3 sequence reads: CASSESWTGAVPYEQYF. For the CDR3, the DNA is TGTGCCAGCAGTGAAAGCTGGACAGGGGCCGTCCCCTACGAGCAGTACTTC.

This chain uses TRBV5-1 with TRBJ2-2; perhaps TRBD1 as D (6 bases). Germline values: CDR1 SGHRS, CDR2 YFSETQ. The CDR3 has 15 amino acids. V gave up 4 bases and J gave up 5 bases, with 15 bases separating them. This chain's CDR3 is CASSATGTNTGELFF. CDR3 DNA: TGCGCCAGCAGCGCGACCGGGACAAATACCGGGGAGCTGTTTTTT.

The J gene is TRBJ1-2, the V gene TRBV7-3, with a tentative D call TRBD1 (5 bases). The CDR3 runs 14 residues. V was clipped by 5 bases and J by 8 bases, with 18 bases between them. The germline V gene has CDR1 SGHTA and CDR2 FQGTGA. The DNA of the CDR3 is TGTGCCAGCAGCAAAGAGAGGGGCGCGGGGGGCTACACCTTC. Its protein product is CASSKERGAGGYTF. The entire variable domain, with the rest obtained from reference TRBV7-3 and TRBJ1-2, is as follows: GAGVSQTPSNKVTEKGKYVELRCDPISGHTALYWYRQSLGQGPEFLIYFQGTGAADDSGLPNDRFFAVRPEGSVSTLKIQRTERGDSAVYLCASSKERGAGGYTFGSGTRLTVV.

This clone occurred once. This rearrangement joins TRBV7-2 to TRBJ2-5; 9 nucleotides agree with TRBD2. Germline loops: CDR1 SGHTA, CDR2 FQGNSA. Trimming took 0 bases from V and 5 from J; bases not matched to a gene: 4. The CDR3 has 15 residues. CDR3 amino acids: CASSLAGSGGETQYF. The CDR3 nucleotides read TGTGCCAGCAGCTTAGCCGGTAGCGGGGGTGAGACCCAGTACTTC.

DNA of the CDR3: TGTGCCAGCCTCCAGACGGGGACCGGGGAGCTGTTTTTT. This encodes CASLQTGTGELFF. The chain employs TRBV28 and TRBJ2-2; possible D gene TRBD2, 5 bases. The germline V gene encodes CDR1 MDHEN and CDR2 SYDVKM. The CDR3 spans 13 residues. Trimming removed 8 bases at V and 5 bases at J, with 12 bases between.

The chain is built from TRBV5-1 and TRBJ2-5; D gene ambiguous. Germline V lookup: CDR1 SGHRS, CDR2 YFSETQ. The CDR3 extends over 15 amino acids. V lost 7 bases, J lost 1 base, and 17 bases lay in between. In DNA form, the CDR3 reads TGCGCCAGCTCAATTTCTGTCCTATCCCAAGAGACCCAGTACTTC. It codes for CASSISVLSQETQYF.

This chain uses TRBV5-5 with TRBJ1-2, with D possibly TRBD1 on 6 matching bases. This CDR3 region has 15 residues. The germline V gene has CDR1 SGHKS and CDR2 YYEKEE (reference sequence). Trimming pared 3 bases from V and 0 bases from J, leaving 12 bases between. The CDR3: CASSSRDTANYGYTF. In nucleotides, the CDR3 is TGTGCCAGCAGCTCCCGGGACACAGCTAACTATGGCTACACCTTC.

This sequence joins TRBV19 and TRBJ1-4; possible D gene TRBD1, 6 bases. The V gene lost 6 bases and the J gene lost 2 bases, with 13 bases spanning the gap. CDR1 is LNHDA, CDR2 SQIVND, per germline (reference sequence). The CDR3 loop spans 15 amino acids. CDR3 residues: CASRRQGTTNEKLFF. CDR3 nucleotide sequence: TGTGCCAGTAGAAGGCAGGGGACGACTAATGAAAAACTGTTTTTT.

The chain recombines TRBV5-4 with TRBJ2-7; 7 bases map to TRBD1. The germline V gene encodes CDR1 SGHNT and CDR2 YYREEE (reference sequence). The J segment lost 6 bases and the V segment lost 5 bases, leaving 17 bases of the junction unmatched. The CDR3 consists of 16 residues. CDR3 protein: CASSYGQAINDREQYF. CDR3 nucleotides: TGTGCCAGCAGTTACGGACAGGCAATAAATGACCGCGAGCAGTACTTC.

The genes are TRBV7-2 and TRBJ2-2; weak D call: TRBD1 (5 bases). Germline-derived CDR1 and CDR2 are SGHTA and FQGNSA. Trimming pared 5 bases from V and 5 bases from J, leaving 9 bases between. The CDR3 has 13 residues. The CDR3, as DNA: TGTGCCAGCAGCATCCGACAGACCGGGGAGCTGTTTTTT. Translation gives CASSIRQTGELFF. Full variable domain (rest looked up from reference TRBV7-2 and TRBJ2-2): GAGVSQSPSNKVTEKGKDVELRCDPISGHTALYWYRQSLGQGLEFLIYFQGNSAPDKSGLPSDRFSAERTGGSVSTLTIQRTQQEDSAVYLCASSIRQTGELFFGEGSRLTVL.

The J gene is TRBJ2-1, the V gene TRBV9; TRBD2 aligns across 10 bases. This CDR3 has 18 amino acids. After removal of 0 bases from V and 8 bases from J, the junction contained 14 bases not matched to a gene. Germline assignment: CDR1 SGDLS and CDR2 YYNGEE. CDR3 sequence: CASSVATVASGSSYEQFF. The CDR3 nucleotides are TGTGCCAGCAGCGTAGCTACCGTAGCTAGCGGGAGTTCTTATGAGCAGTTCTTC.

The V gene is TRBV5-1, the J gene TRBJ2-1; 7 nucleotides line up with TRBD1. Germline lookup yields CDR1 SGHRS and CDR2 YFSETQ. J lost 6 bases, V lost 0 bases, and 3 bases had no gene match. This CDR3 comprises 14 residues. CDR3 sequence: CASSLGQGLNEQFF. DNA for the CDR3: TGCGCCAGCAGCTTGGGACAGGGTCTCAATGAGCAGTTCTTC.

V is TRBV11-2 and J is TRBJ1-2, with 8 bases that match TRBD1. Germline CDR1 is SGHAT and CDR2 is FQNNGV. V lost 1 base to trimming and J lost 4 bases; unmatched junction nucleotides: 5. CDR3 length: 15 amino acids. The CDR3, as DNA: TGTGCCAGCAGCTTAGTACTAGGACAGGGCTATGGCTACACCTTC. This gives the protein CASSLVLGQGYGYTF.

This chain's CDR3 is CASRTGTSGRSSTDTQYF. The CDR3 nucleotides read TGCGCCAGCAGGACCGGGACTAGCGGGAGGTCTAGCACAGATACGCAGTATTTT. The rearrangement uses TRBV10-2 and TRBJ2-3; TRBD2 matches at 15 bases. Germline V CDR1 and CDR2: WSHSY, SAAADI. The CDR3 contains 18 residues. Trimming removed 6 bases from V and 0 bases from J; junction bases left unmatched: 7.

The table lists this clone with a count of one. V is TRBV7-2 and J is TRBJ1-5; tentatively, D is TRBD1 (6 bases). V lost 4 bases and J lost 5, with 12 bases in between. CDR1 and CDR2 (germline): SGHTA, FQGNSA. This CDR3 is built from 14 residues. CDR3 in DNA: TGTGCCAGCAGCTCCCACAGGGAGCATCAGCCCCAGCATTTT. Protein: CASSSHREHQPQHF.

This clone has a single count. The chain links TRBV9 to TRBJ1-2; weak D call: TRBD1 (5 bases). Trimming took 1 base from V and 4 from J, leaving 23 bases between them. This CDR3 is built from 18 residues. CDR1 is SGDLS and CDR2 is YYNGEE in the germline V gene. This CDR3 reads CASSVSPMRRGGGYGYTF. CDR3 nucleotides: TGTGCCAGCAGCGTATCTCCCATGAGGAGGGGAGGTGGCTATGGCTACACCTTC. Drawing the rest from reference TRBV9 and TRBJ1-2, the complete variable domain is DSGVTQTPKHLITATGQRVTLRCSPRSGDLSVYWYQQSLDQGLQFLIQYYNGEERAKGNILERFSAQQFPDLHSELNLSSLELGDSALYFCASSVSPMRRGGGYGYTFGSGTRLTVV.

This CDR3 reads CASSLTAGGGGSPLHF. DNA for the CDR3: TGTGCCAGCAGCCTAACCGCGGGGGGCGGAGGTTCACCCCTCCACTTT. The chain uses TRBV7-2 and TRBJ1-6; D is perhaps TRBD1 (6 bases). The CDR3 runs 16 residues. The V and J ends lost 5 bases and 9 bases respectively, with 20 bases between them. Germline V gene lookup returns CDR1 SGHTA and CDR2 FQGNSA. Complete variable domain (other parts from reference TRBV7-2 and TRBJ1-6): GAGVSQSPSNKVTEKGKDVELRCDPISGHTALYWYRQSLGQGLEFLIYFQGNSAPDKSGLPSDRFSAERTGGSVSTLTIQRTQQEDSAVYLCASSLTAGGGGSPLHFGNGTRLTVT.

This chain joins TRBV5-1 and TRBJ1-2; 10 nucleotides match TRBD1. J gave up 6 bases and V 2 bases, and 1 base lay outside the gene matches. CDR1 and CDR2 (germline): SGHRS, YFSETQ. The CDR3 has 13 residues. CDR3 in amino acids: CASSLGTGDGYTF. In nucleotides, the CDR3 is TGCGCCAGCAGCTTAGGGACAGGGGATGGCTACACCTTC. Full variable domain (remainder filled in from reference TRBV5-1 and TRBJ1-2): KAGVTQTPRYLIKTRGQQVTLSCSPISGHRSVSWYQQTPGQGLQFLFEYFSETQRNKGNFPGRFSGRQFSNSRSEMNVSTLELGDSALYLCASSLGTGDGYTFGSGTRLTVV.

J is TRBJ2-2 and V is TRBV19; possible D gene TRBD1, 5 bases. V was shortened by 7 bases and J by 0 bases, with 12 bases between the two germline ends. Looked up from germline, CDR1 is LNHDA and CDR2 is SQIVND (reference sequence). The CDR3 spans 15 residues. The CDR3 loop reads CASIQTASNTGELFF. The CDR3, as DNA: TGTGCCAGTATTCAGACAGCCTCGAACACCGGGGAGCTGTTTTTT.

CDR3 sequence (DNA): TGTGCCAGCAGCAGCCAGGGAGGCTCCTACAATGAGCAGTTCTTC. It codes for CASSSQGGSYNEQFF. This rearrangement joins TRBV7-2 to TRBJ2-1; tentative D call: TRBD2 (6 bases). The CDR3 extends over 15 amino acids. V lost 5 bases and J 0 bases, leaving 11 bases between the germline ends. Germline-derived CDR1 and CDR2 are SGHTA and FQGNSA.

The CDR3 DNA sequence: TGTGCCAGCAGTGAAGAGACAGCTGGGGCCAACGTCCTGACTTTC. Encoded protein: CASSEETAGANVLTF. The V gene is TRBV2, the J gene TRBJ2-6, with a weak D call TRBD1 (5 bases). V lost 1 base and J 2 bases, leaving 6 bases between the germline ends. The CDR3 totals 15 residues. Germline CDR1 reads SNHLY; CDR2 reads FYNNEI.